The 2 T cell receptor beta chains listed next were all sequenced from one sample in a study of neurological immune-mediated disorders. As for time point: longitudinal time-point 1 (baseline). TCRdb re-called the 5' RACE reads through MiXCR, storing one row per CDR3 protein. The sample carries 55,000 to 70,000 distinct CDR3 sequences, roughly 10% recorded once. The sequenced sample was PBMCs. These receptors were taken from a male donor with HTLV-1-associated myelopathy (HAM/TSP).

This clonotype was seen repeatedly, ten times or more. The gene calls are TRBV20-1 and TRBJ2-7, with 11 bases fitting TRBD2. The junction had 6 bases not matched to a gene; V was cut back by 5 bases and J by 3 bases. CDR1 is DFQATT and CDR2 is SNEGSKA in the germline V gene (reference sequence). The CDR3 length is 14 residues. The CDR3 region has the DNA TGCAGTGCTCCAGGGACTAGCGGTGGCTACGAGCAGTACTTC. Its protein product is CSAPGTSGGYEQYF.

This clonotype was observed at least ten times. J is TRBJ1-5 and V is TRBV5-1, with D tentatively TRBD1 (5 bases). Germline V gives CDR1 SGHRS, CDR2 YFSETQ. The CDR3 runs 14 residues. Trimming took off 4 bases at V and 0 bases at J, with 8 bases between the two ends. CDR3 in amino acids: CASSPDSSNQPQHF. Here the CDR3 DNA reads TGCGCCAGCAGCCCTGACAGTAGCAATCAGCCCCAGCATTTT.